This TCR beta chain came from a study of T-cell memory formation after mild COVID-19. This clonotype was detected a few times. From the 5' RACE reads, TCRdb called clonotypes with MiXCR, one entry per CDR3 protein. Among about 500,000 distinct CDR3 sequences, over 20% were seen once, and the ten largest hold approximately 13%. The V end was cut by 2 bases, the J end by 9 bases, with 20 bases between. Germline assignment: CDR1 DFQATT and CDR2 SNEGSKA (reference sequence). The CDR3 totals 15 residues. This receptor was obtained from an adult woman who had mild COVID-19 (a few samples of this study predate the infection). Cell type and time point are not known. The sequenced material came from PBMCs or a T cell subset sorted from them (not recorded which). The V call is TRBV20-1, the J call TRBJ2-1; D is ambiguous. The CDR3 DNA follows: TGCAGTGCTAGATTGCGGAGTATCTACCTCATTGAGCAGTTCTTC. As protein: CSARLRSIYLIEQFF.